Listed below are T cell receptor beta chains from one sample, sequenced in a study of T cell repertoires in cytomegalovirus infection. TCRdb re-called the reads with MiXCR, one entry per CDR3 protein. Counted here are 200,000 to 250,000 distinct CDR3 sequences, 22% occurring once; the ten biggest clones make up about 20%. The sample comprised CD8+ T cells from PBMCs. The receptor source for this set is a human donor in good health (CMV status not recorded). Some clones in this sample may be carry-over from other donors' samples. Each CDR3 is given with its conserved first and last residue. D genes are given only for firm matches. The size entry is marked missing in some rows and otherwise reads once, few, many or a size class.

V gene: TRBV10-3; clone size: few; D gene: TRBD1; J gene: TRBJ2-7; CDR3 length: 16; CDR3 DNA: TGTGCCATCAGTGAGTCGGAAGGGGGCTTGACAAGGGGGCAGTACTTC; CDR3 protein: CAISESEGGLTRGQYF
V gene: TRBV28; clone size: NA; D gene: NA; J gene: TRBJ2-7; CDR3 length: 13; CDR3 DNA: TGTGCCAGCAGTGAGACAGGCGCATTCGAGCAGTACTTC; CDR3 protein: CASSETGAFEQYF
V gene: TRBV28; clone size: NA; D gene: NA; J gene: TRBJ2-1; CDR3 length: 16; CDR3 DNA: TGTGCCAGCAGCCTGGGATCCGCAGCGGAGTACAATGAGCAGTTCTTC; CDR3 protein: CASSLGSAAEYNEQFF
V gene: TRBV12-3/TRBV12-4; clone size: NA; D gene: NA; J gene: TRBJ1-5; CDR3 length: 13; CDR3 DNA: TGTGCCAGCAGTTGGGACGTAAATCAGCCCCAGCATTTT; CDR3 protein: CASSWDVNQPQHF
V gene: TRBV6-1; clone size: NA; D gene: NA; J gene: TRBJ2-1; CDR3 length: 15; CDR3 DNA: TGTGCCAGCAGGCAACAGGACAGCTCCTACAATGAGCAGTTCTTC; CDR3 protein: CASRQQDSSYNEQFF
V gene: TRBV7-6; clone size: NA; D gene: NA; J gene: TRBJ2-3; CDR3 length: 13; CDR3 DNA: TGTGCCAGCAGCAGGCCGGGAGAAGATACGCAGTATTTT; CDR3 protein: CASSRPGEDTQYF
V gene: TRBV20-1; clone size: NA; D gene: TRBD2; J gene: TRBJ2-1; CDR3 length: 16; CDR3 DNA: TGCTGTGCTAGGTCGGGGGGGCCCCAGCCTGGCAATGAGCAGTTCTTC; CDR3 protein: CCARSGGPQPGNEQFF
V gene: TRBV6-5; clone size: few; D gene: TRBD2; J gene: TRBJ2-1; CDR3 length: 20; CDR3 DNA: TGTGCCAGCAGTGATTCTAGCGGGGGGGGTTTTTTTACCGATTACAATGAGCAGTTCTTC; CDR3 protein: CASSDSSGGGFFTDYNEQFF
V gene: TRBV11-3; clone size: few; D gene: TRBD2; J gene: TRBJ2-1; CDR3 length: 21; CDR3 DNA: TGTGCCAGCAGCTTAGATCCCGGACTAGCGGGGGACCCGAGCTCCTACAATGAGCAGTTCTTC; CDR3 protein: CASSLDPGLAGDPSSYNEQFF
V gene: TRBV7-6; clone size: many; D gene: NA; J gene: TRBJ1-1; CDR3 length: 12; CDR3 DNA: TGTGCCAGCAGACGGTCGAACACTGAAGCTTTCTTT; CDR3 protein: CASRRSNTEAFF
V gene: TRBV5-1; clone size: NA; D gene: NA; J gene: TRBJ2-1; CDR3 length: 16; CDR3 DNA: TGCGCCAGCAGCTTGGCTAGGGTGGGCTCCTACAATGAGCAGTTCTTC; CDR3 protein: CASSLARVGSYNEQFF
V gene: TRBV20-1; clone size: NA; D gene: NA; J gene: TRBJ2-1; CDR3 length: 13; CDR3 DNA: TGCAGTGCTAGAGGAGTCCAGTACAATGAGCAGTTCTTC; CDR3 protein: CSARGVQYNEQFF
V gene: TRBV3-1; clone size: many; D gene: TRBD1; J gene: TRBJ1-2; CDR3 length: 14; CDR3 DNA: TGTGCCAGCAGCCAAGGCACAGGGGTAGATGGCTACACCTTC; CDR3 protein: CASSQGTGVDGYTF
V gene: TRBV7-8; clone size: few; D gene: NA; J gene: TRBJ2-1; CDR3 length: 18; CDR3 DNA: TGTGCCAGCAGCTTAGTTGTGCAGGTCGGGGTTGTCGCGAATGAGCAGTTCTTC; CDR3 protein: CASSLVVQVGVVANEQFF
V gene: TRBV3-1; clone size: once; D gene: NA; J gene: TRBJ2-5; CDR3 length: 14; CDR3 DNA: TGTGCCAGCAGCTACGGGTCCCTAGTAGAGACCCAGTACTTC; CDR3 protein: CASSYGSLVETQYF
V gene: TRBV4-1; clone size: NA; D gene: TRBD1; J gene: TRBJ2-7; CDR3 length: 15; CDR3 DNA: TGCGCCAGCAGCCAGCGCGGGACAGGGAGTTACGAGCAGTACTTC; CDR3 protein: CASSQRGTGSYEQYF